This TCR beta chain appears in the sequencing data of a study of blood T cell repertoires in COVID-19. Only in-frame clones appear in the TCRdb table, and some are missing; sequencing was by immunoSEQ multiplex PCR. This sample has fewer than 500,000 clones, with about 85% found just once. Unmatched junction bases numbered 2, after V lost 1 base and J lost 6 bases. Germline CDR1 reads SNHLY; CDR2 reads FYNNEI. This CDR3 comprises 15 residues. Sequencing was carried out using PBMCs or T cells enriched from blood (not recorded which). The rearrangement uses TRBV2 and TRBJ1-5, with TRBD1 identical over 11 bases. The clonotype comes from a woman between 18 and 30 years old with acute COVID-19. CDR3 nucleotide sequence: TGTGCCAGCAGTGAAGGGACAGGGGGCGGTCAGCCCCAGCATTTT. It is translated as CASSEGTGGGQPQHF.